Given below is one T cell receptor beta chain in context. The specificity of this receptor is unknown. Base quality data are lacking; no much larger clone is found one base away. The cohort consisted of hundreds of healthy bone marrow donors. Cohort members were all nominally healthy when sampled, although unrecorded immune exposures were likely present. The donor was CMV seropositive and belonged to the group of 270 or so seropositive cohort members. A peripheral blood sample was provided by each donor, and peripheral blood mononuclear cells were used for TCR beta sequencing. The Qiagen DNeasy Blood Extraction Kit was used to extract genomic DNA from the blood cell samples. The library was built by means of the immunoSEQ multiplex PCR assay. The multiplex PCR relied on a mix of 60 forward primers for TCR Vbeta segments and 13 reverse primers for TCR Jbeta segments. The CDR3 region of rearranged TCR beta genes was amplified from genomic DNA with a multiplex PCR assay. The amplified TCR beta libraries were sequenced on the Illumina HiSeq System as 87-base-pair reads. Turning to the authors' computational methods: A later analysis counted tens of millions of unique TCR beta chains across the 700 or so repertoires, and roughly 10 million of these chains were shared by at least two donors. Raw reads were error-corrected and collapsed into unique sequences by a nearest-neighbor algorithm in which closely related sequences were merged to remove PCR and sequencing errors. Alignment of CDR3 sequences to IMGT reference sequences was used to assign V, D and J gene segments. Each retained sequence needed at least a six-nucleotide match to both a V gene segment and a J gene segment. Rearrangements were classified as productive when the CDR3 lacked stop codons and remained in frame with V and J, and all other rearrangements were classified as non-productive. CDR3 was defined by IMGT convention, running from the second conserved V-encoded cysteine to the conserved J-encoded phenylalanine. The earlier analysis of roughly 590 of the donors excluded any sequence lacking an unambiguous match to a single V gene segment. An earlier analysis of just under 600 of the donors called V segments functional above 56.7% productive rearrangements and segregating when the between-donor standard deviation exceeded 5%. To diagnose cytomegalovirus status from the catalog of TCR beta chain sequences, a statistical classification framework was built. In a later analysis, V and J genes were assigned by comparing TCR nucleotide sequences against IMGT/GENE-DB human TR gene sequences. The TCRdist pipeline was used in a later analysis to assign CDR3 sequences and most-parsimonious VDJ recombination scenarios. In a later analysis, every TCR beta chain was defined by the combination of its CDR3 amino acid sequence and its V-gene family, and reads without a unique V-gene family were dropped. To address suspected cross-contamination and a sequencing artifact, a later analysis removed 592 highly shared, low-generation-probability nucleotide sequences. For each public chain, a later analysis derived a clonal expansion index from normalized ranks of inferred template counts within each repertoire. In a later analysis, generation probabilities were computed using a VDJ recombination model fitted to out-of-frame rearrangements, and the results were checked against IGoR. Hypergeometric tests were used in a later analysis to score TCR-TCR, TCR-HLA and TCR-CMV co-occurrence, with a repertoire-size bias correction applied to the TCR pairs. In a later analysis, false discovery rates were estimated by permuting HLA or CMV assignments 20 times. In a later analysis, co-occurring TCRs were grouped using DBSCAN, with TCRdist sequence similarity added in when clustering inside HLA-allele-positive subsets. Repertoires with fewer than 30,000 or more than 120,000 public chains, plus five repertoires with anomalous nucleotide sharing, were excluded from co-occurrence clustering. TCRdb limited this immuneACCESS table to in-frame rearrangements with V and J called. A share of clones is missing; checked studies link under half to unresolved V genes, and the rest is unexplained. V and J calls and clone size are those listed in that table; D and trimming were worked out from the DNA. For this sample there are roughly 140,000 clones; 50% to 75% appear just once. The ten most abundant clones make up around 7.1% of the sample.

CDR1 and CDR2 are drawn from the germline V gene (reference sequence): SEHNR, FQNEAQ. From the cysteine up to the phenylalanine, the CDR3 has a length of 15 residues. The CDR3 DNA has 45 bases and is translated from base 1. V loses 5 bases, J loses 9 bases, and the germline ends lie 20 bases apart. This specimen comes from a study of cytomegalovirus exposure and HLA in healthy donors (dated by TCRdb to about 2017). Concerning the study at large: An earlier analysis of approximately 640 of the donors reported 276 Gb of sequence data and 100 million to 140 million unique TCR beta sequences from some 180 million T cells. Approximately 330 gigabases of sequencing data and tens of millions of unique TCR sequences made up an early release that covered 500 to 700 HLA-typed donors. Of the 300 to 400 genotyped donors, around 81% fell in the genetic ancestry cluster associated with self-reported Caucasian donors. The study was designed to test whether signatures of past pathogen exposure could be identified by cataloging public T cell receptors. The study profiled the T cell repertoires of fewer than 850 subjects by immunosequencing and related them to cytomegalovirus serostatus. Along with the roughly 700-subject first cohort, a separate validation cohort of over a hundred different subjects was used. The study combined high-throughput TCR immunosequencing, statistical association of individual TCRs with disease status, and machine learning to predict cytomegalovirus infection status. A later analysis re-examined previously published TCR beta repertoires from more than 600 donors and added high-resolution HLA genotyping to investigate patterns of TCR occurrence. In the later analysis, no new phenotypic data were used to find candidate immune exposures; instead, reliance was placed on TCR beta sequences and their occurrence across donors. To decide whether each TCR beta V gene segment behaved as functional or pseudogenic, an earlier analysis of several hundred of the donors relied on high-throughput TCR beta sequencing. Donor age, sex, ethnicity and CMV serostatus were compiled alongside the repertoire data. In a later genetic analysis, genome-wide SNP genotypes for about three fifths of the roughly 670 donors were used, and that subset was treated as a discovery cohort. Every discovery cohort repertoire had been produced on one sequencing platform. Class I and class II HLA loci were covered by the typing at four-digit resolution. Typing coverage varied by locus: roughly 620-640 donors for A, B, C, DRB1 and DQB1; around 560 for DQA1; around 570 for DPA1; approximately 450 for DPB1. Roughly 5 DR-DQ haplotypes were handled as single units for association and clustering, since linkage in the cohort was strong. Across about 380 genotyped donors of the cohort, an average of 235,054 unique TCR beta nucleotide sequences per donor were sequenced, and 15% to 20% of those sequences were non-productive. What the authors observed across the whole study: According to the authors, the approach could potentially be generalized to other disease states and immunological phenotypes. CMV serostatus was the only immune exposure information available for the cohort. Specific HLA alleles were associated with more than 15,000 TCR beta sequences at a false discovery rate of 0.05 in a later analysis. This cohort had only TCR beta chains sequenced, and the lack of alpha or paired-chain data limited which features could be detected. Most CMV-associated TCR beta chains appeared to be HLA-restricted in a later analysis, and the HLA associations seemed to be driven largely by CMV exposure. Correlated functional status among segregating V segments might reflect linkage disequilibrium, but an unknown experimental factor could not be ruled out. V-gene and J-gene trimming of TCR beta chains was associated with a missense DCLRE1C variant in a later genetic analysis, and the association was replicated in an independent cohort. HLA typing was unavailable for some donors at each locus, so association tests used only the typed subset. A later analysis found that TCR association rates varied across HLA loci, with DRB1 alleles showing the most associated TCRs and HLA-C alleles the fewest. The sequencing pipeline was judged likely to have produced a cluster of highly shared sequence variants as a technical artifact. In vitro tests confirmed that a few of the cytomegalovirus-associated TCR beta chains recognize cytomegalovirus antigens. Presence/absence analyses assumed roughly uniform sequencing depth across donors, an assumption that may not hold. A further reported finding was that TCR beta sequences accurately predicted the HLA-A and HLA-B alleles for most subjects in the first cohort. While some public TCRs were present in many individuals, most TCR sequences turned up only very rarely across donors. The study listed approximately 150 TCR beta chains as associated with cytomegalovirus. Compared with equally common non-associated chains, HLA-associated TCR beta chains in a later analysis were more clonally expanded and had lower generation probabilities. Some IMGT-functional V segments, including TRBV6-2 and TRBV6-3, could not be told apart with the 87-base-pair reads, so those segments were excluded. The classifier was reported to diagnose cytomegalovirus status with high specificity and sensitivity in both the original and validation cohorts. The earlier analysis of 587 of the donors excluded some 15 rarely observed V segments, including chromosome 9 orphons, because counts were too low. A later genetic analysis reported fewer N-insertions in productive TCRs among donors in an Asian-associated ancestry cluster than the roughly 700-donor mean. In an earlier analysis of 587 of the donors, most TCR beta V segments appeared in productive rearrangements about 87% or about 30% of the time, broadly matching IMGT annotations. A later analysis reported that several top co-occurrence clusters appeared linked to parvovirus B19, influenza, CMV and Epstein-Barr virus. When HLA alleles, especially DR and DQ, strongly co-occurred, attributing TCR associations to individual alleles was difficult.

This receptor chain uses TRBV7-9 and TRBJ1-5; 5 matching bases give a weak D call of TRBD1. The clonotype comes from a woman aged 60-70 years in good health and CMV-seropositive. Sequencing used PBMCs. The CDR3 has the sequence CASSPLGARDRPQHF. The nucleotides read TGTGCCAGCAGCCCACTAGGGGCGCGGGATCGGCCCCAGCATTTT.